This T cell receptor (beta chain) was obtained from a study of cytomegalovirus exposure and HLA in healthy donors. PCR was performed using 60 Vbeta and 13 Jbeta primers. TCRdb keeps only in-frame clones here, not all; method: immunoSEQ multiplex PCR. The sample contains roughly 77,000 clones, 78% of which appear only once. Study-level points and caveats: Using the classifier, cytomegalovirus status was reportedly diagnosed with high specificity and sensitivity. An observed cluster of highly shared sequence variants was recorded as a likely sequencing artifact.

Trimming took 6 bases from V and 4 from J; bases not matched to a gene: 3. This CDR3 spans 14 amino acids. Germline values: CDR1 MNHNS, CDR2 SASEGT. About this clone itself: What it recognizes is unknown.

This sequence joins TRBV6-1 and TRBJ2-1; TRBD2 matches 10 bases. This clonotype was obtained from a man between 35 and 55 years old in good health and CMV-seronegative. The sample comprised PBMCs. In DNA, the CDR3 is TGTGCCAGCAGCCGGACTAGCGGATACAATGAGCAGTTCTTC. Its protein is CASSRTSGYNEQFF.